The rows below give T cell receptor beta chains drawn from one sample of a study of PD-1 and CTLA-4 blockade in melanoma. The repertoire was sequenced with immunoSEQ multiplex PCR; TCRdb's copy has only in-frame clones and lacks some. The sample lists some 15,000 clones, under 85% occurring once. The source material was CD8+ T cells from peripheral blood, sampled before anti-PD-1 treatment. The receptor set was obtained from a human donor with melanoma. CDR3s include the opening cysteine and the closing phenylalanine or tryptophan. The order of the fields is clone size, D gene, J gene, V gene, CDR3 DNA, CDR3 protein. The D gene is left open where the match is weak. Not all rows give a size; the values are once, few, many and, for expanded clones, a class.

abundance: NA
d_gene: TRBD2
j_gene: TRBJ2-1
v_gene: TRBV19
CDR3nt: TGTGCCAGTAGTCCTGGGACTAGCGGGGGGGCAGGACGCGAGCAGTTCTTC
CDR3aa: CASSPGTSGGAGREQFF

abundance: few
d_gene: NA
j_gene: TRBJ1-2
v_gene: TRBV11-3
CDR3nt: TGTGCCAGCAGCTTACGGCAGAACTATGGCTACACCTTC
CDR3aa: CASSLRQNYGYTF

abundance: NA
d_gene: TRBD1
j_gene: TRBJ2-7
v_gene: TRBV4-2
CDR3nt: TGTGCCAGCAGCCACGGACAGGGGGTAAACGAGCAGTACTTC
CDR3aa: CASSHGQGVNEQYF

abundance: few
d_gene: NA
j_gene: TRBJ1-1
v_gene: TRBV6-5
CDR3nt: TGTGCCAGCAGTTACGGGCCCGAGCCGAACACTGAAGCTTTCTTT
CDR3aa: CASSYGPEPNTEAFF

abundance: NA
d_gene: TRBD2
j_gene: TRBJ2-7
v_gene: TRBV13
CDR3nt: TGTGCCAGCAGCGATCGGACTAGCGGGAGCCTGGAGCAGTACTTC
CDR3aa: CASSDRTSGSLEQYF

abundance: NA
d_gene: NA
j_gene: TRBJ2-7
v_gene: TRBV4-1
CDR3nt: TGCGCCAGCAGCCAAAGGGGTGGCGACGAGCAGTACTTC
CDR3aa: CASSQRGGDEQYF

abundance: NA
d_gene: NA
j_gene: TRBJ2-7
v_gene: TRBV15
CDR3nt: TGTGCCACCAGCAGACAGGGTGGTGAGCAGTACTTC
CDR3aa: CATSRQGGEQYF

abundance: NA
d_gene: NA
j_gene: TRBJ2-1
v_gene: TRBV19
CDR3nt: TGTGCCAGTACGATCGGGGGAAGCTACAATGAGCAGTTCTTC
CDR3aa: CASTIGGSYNEQFF

abundance: NA
d_gene: NA
j_gene: TRBJ1-2
v_gene: TRBV27
CDR3nt: TGTGCCACCAGGGCCAGGCCTAACTATGGCTACACCTTC
CDR3aa: CATRARPNYGYTF

abundance: few
d_gene: NA
j_gene: TRBJ1-5
v_gene: TRBV19
CDR3nt: TGTGCCAGTAGTATATATGGAAATAGCAATCAGCCCCAGCATTTT
CDR3aa: CASSIYGNSNQPQHF

abundance: NA
d_gene: TRBD2
j_gene: TRBJ2-3
v_gene: TRBV7-6
CDR3nt: TGTGCCAGCAGCTTAAGGTCTGGACTAGCGGGAGATACGCAGTATTTT
CDR3aa: CASSLRSGLAGDTQYF

abundance: NA
d_gene: NA
j_gene: TRBJ2-4
v_gene: TRBV15
CDR3nt: TGTGCCACCAGCAGAGATGGGGGGGCCAAAAACATTCAGTACTTC
CDR3aa: CATSRDGGAKNIQYF

abundance: NA
d_gene: NA
j_gene: TRBJ2-5
v_gene: TRBV7-9
CDR3nt: TGTGCCAGCAGCTCACGACAGGTCCGAGAGACCCAGTACTTC
CDR3aa: CASSSRQVRETQYF

abundance: once
d_gene: NA
j_gene: TRBJ2-3
v_gene: TRBV7-9
CDR3nt: TGTGCCAGCAGCCCAGACTATACAGATACGCAGTATTTT
CDR3aa: CASSPDYTDTQYF